Following are 8 T cell receptor beta chains from one sample sequenced in a study of breast tumors, draining lymph nodes, adjacent tissues (dated by TCRdb to the mid-2010s). The lymph node samples were taken from the axillary draining lymph nodes of breast cancer patients. The library was made by multiplex PCR. The run used an Illumina HiSeq 2000. TCRdb reworked the public reads: Q25 trimming with fastp, MiXCR clone assembly, productive beta chains retained. Records with the same CDR3 protein are collapsed into one entry carrying the most frequent genes and DNA. This sample comprises about 220,000 distinct CDR3 sequences, nearly 35% of them detected only once. The ten top clones hold 3% to 4.5% of the sample. Sequenced material: axillary lymph node tissue. These receptors came from a female donor with breast cancer. Some clones in this sample may be carry-over from other donors' samples.

This clonotype was detected many times. The CDR3 nucleotides read TGTGCCAGCAGTTACAGGAAGGACCGACGTTCACCCCTCCACTTT. Protein: CASSYRKDRRSPLHF. The chain recombines TRBV6-6 with TRBJ1-6; no reliable D call. CDR1 is MNHNY, CDR2 SVGAGI, per germline (reference sequence). The CDR3 has 15 amino acids. V was shortened by 2 bases and J by 9 bases, with 14 bases between the two germline ends.

In DNA form, the CDR3 reads TGTGCCAGCAGCTCGCCCTCTGGACAGGGGAGATCCTACGAGCAGTACTTC. Its translation is CASSSPSGQGRSYEQYF. The rearrangement links TRBV7-9 to TRBJ2-7, with TRBD1 matching 9 bases. The V segment lost 4 bases and the J segment 1 base; nucleotides outside the gene matches: 11. Germline CDR1 SEHNR, CDR2 FQNEAQ (reference sequence). There are 17 residues in the CDR3.

This clonotype showed up many times. The CDR3 loop is CASSRLRDISANEQFF. CDR3 bases: TGTGCCAGCAGTCGTCTCCGGGACATATCTGCCAATGAGCAGTTCTTC. The V and J genes are TRBV5-6 and TRBJ2-1; D might be TRBD1 (6 bases). Trimming left V 5 bases short and J 6 bases short, with 21 bases between. This CDR3 region has 16 residues. Germline V gene sequence: CDR1 SGHDT, CDR2 YYEEEE.

This clonotype was recorded at least ten times. The J gene is TRBJ1-3, the V gene TRBV6-6; D possibly corresponds to TRBD1 (6 bases). There are 17 residues in the CDR3. The V gene lost 6 bases and the J gene lost 1 base, with 19 bases spanning the gap. Germline loops: CDR1 MNHNY, CDR2 SVGAGI (reference sequence). The CDR3 sequence is CASRPRQVLHSGNTIYF. The CDR3 coding sequence is TGTGCCAGCAGGCCTCGACAGGTCCTACATTCTGGAAACACCATATATTTT.

The V and J genes are TRBV7-2 and TRBJ2-6, with D hard to call. V was clipped by 8 bases and J by 2 bases, with 10 bases between them. CDR3 length equals 14 residues. The germline gives CDR1 SGHTA, CDR2 FQGNSA. The CDR3 region has the DNA TGTGCCAGCGACCTACTAACTGGGGCCAACGTCCTGACTTTC. Translation: CASDLLTGANVLTF.

The chain links TRBV20-1 to TRBJ2-7; D perhaps matches TRBD2 (7 bases). Germline values: CDR1 DFQATT, CDR2 SNEGSKA (reference sequence). This CDR3 contains 12 residues. Trimming stripped 7 bases from V and 4 bases from J, with 14 bases between. CDR3 nucleotide sequence: TGCAGTGATTTGGGGGGGCGGTACGAGCAGTACTTC. Protein product: CSDLGGRYEQYF.

This clonotype was recorded many times. The chain is built from TRBV20-1 and TRBJ1-3, with D possibly matching TRBD1 (6 bases). The CDR3 sequence is 14 residues long. The germline V gene has CDR1 DFQATT and CDR2 SNEGSKA (reference sequence). V was trimmed by 6 bases and J by 0 bases, leaving 12 bases between them. CDR3 residues: CSAQEGGSGNTIYF. The CDR3, as DNA: TGCAGTGCCCAAGAGGGGGGCTCTGGAAACACCATATATTTT.

This clonotype was seen at least ten times. V usage is TRBV9 and J usage is TRBJ2-3; D may be TRBD2 (5 bases). The germline V gene has CDR1 SGDLS and CDR2 YYNGEE. Trimming shortened V by 7 bases and J by 4 bases, and 10 bases separated the two germline ends. CDR3 length: 12 amino acids. The DNA for the CDR3 is TGTGCCAGCGGCCACGGGGCAGATACGCAGTATTTT. Translation gives CASGHGADTQYF.